What follows describes a single T cell receptor (beta chain). Its target antigen remains unknown. One base away there is no much larger clone; base qualities are not given. The cysteine opens and the phenylalanine closes a CDR3 of 16 amino acids. Here the CDR3 DNA is all that survives: 48 bases in frame from base 1. According to the germline V gene, CDR1 reads SNHLY and CDR2 reads FYNNEI. At the junction V is shortened by 3 bases and J by 9 bases, with 21 bases in between. The data derive from a study of EBV T-cell therapy then PD-1 blockade in nasopharyngeal carcinoma (dated by TCRdb to the early 2020s). Genomic DNA was extracted from sorted cells using the Qiagen DNeasy Kit. Deep sequencing of the TCR beta chain was done on the immunoSEQ platform. Per the original workflow: The immunoSEQ Analyzer software was used to analyze the repertoire data. Entries here come from immuneACCESS through TCRdb and include only in-frame sequences with V and J called. Some clones fail to appear in such tables; in the studies checked, an unresolved V gene covers under half of the shortfall, and the cause of the remainder is unknown. D and trimming come from the DNA, and the V and J calls and clone size come from that table. The sample table holds about 17,000 clones, of which roughly 84% were seen once. Under 30% of the sample goes to the ten largest clones.

Interpreted using the paper, the treatment or condition label stands for: AdE1-LMPpoly-expanded autologous EBV-specific T-cell therapy followed by anti-PD-1 nivolumab. Rearrangement joined TRBV2 to TRBJ1-5; D gene: possibly TRBD1, on 6 matching bases. This TCR derives from a man aged 40-49 years with nasopharyngeal carcinoma. The source was CD8+ T cells from blood, collected at day 0 from a patient whose treatment included autologous EBV-specific T cells and nivolumab. The DNA is as follows: TGTGCCAGCAGTGACGGGGACATAGCATTAATCAGGCCCCAGCATTTT. Translated, it reads CASSDGDIALIRPQHF.